This entry describes one TCR beta chain. What it binds is unknown. TCRdb reanalysed the PCR reads using MiXCR and keeps one entry per CDR3 protein. The sample lists more than 450,000 distinct CDR3 sequences, around a fifth occurring once. The data originate from a study of molecular identifiers for immune sequencing clone quantification. General observations from the study: Reportedly, one cell's Jurkat TCR RNA was detected within 1,200,000 naive CD8 cells.

The CDR3 contains 14 residues. Germline assignment: CDR1 GTSNPN and CDR2 SVGIG (reference sequence). The junction had 7 bases not matched to a gene; V was cut back by 1 base and J by 6 bases. The sample consisted of naive CD8+ T cells from blood, with Jurkat cell RNA spiked in. As for subset: FACS-sorted CD8+CD4-CCR7+CD45RA+ naive T cells. The V call is TRBV30, the J call TRBJ1-2; the match to TRBD1 covers 8 bases. This receptor was obtained from a human donor in good health. Some libraries in this study had Jurkat cell RNA spiked in. CDR3 residues: CAWSATGENDGYTF. The CDR3 coding sequence is TGTGCCTGGAGTGCGACAGGGGAGAACGATGGCTACACCTTC.